The present T cell receptor beta chain was sequenced within a study of control samples from healthy donors and cancer patients (dated by TCRdb to the early 2020s). Based on the germline V gene, the CDR1 and CDR2 sequences are SGHDT and YYEEEE. The CDR3 runs 17 amino acids, cysteine and phenylalanine included. Only CDR3 DNA remains: 51 bases, in frame from the first base. Here V drops 3 bases and J drops 1 base, and the junction holds 7 bases not matched to any gene. As regards this clone: Its antigen specificity is not known. No base quality information exists; no much larger clone differs at one position.

Library preparation used the immunoSEQ multiplex PCR assay. What TCRdb holds here is the immuneACCESS table cut down to in-frame rearrangements. Part of the clones is not present; checked against another copy, under half of the missing clones reflect an unresolved V gene, and the others are unexplained. A total of more than 95,000 clones appear in this sample, approximately 83% of them only once. Roughly 13% of the sample is taken by the ten largest. Sequenced input: blood. This TCR derives from a woman aged 50 to 60 in good health. This chain is built from TRBV5-6 and TRBJ2-1, with 10 middle bases fitting TRBD1. The DNA sequence follows: TGTGCCAGCAGCTCGGGGGACAGGGGACCGTCCTACAATGAGCAGTTCTTC. It translates to CASSSGDRGPSYNEQFF.